A single sample gave rise to the 14 T cell receptor beta chains below, sequenced in a study of technical replicates of blood from a few donors. Measured with immunoSEQ multiplex PCR; TCRdb has only the in-frame clones, and not every one. The table lists about 81,000 clones, approximately 75% of them singletons, with around 3.9% in the top ten. The specimen was PBMCs. The receptors shown here come from a human donor in good health. Some clones in this sample may be carry-over from other donors' samples.

The V gene is TRBV7-6, the J gene TRBJ1-3; TRBD1 matches 9 bases. The CDR3 length is 16 residues. Germline V gives CDR1 SGHVS, CDR2 FNYEAQ. The V segment lost 5 bases and the J segment 2 bases; nucleotides outside the gene matches: 7. CDR3 sequence: CASSLGQGLTGNTIYF. CDR3 DNA: TGTGCCAGCAGCCTAGGACAGGGGTTAACTGGAAACACCATATATTTT. The full variable domain, with the rest looked up from reference TRBV7-6 and TRBJ1-3, is GAGVSQSPRYKVTKRGQDVALRCDPISGHVSLYWYRQALGQGPEFLTYFNYEAQQDKSGLPNDRFSAERPEGSISTLTIQRTEQRDSAMYRCASSLGQGLTGNTIYFGEGSWLTVV.

V usage is TRBV27 and J usage is TRBJ2-7; the D is unclear. CDR3 size: 13 residues. Germline CDR1 and CDR2: MNHEY and SMNVEV (reference sequence). V lost 5 bases and J 3 bases, leaving 11 bases between the germline ends. The CDR3 loop is CASSGQNHYEQYF. The CDR3 DNA reads as TGTGCCAGCAGTGGGCAAAACCACTACGAGCAGTACTTC.

The chain is built from TRBV19 and TRBJ1-4, with a weak D call TRBD1 (5 bases). CDR1 is LNHDA and CDR2 is SQIVND in the germline V gene (reference sequence). The CDR3 covers 15 residues. Trimming shortened V by 3 bases and J by 8 bases, and 16 bases separated the two germline ends. The DNA for the CDR3 is TGTGCCAGTAGTATCCTGACAGCAAACGGCGAAAAACTGTTTTTT. Protein: CASSILTANGEKLFF. Together with reference TRBV19 and TRBJ1-4, the CDR3 gives the full variable domain: DGGITQSPKYLFRKEGQNVTLSCEQNLNHDAMYWYRQDPGQGLRLIYYSQIVNDFQKGDIAEGYSVSREKKESFPLTVTSAQKNPTAFYLCASSILTANGEKLFFGSGTQLSVL.

The V call is TRBV30, the J call TRBJ2-7, with TRBD2 matching 9 bases. Looked up from germline, CDR1 is GTSNPN and CDR2 is SVGIG (reference sequence). Trimming at V came to 3 bases and at J to 4 bases, leaving 10 bases not matched to a gene. The CDR3 is 15 residues long. CDR3 in amino acids: CAWRGSSGTAYEQYF. The CDR3 region has the DNA TGTGCCTGGAGGGGGTCTAGCGGGACTGCATACGAGCAGTACTTC.

The J gene is TRBJ2-1, the V gene TRBV4-3, with D tentatively TRBD2 (5 bases). The germline V and J ends were trimmed by 3 bases and 4 bases, with 19 bases remaining between them. This CDR3 comprises 17 residues. Looked up from germline, CDR1 is LGHNA and CDR2 is YSLEER. For the CDR3, the DNA is TGCGCCAGCAGCCAGGAAACGAGGCTTGAGGGTTACAATGAGCAGTTCTTC. Protein sequence: CASSQETRLEGYNEQFF.

In this sample, this clone turned up a few times. This chain links TRBV11-2 with TRBJ1-5; a possible D gene is TRBD1 (6 bases). CDR1 SGHAT and CDR2 FQNNGV come from the germline V gene. This CDR3 is 15 amino acids long. The V end was cut by 0 bases, the J end by 4 bases, with 10 bases between. The DNA of the CDR3 is TGTGCCAGCAGCTTAGATGGACAGCCAAATCAGCCCCAGCATTTT. The encoded protein is CASSLDGQPNQPQHF.

This chain joins TRBV30 and TRBJ1-1; TRBD1 agrees at 8 bases. With V trimmed by 8 bases and J by 5 bases, 7 bases remained unmatched. Germline CDR1 and CDR2: GTSNPN and SVGIG (reference sequence). The CDR3 consists of 12 residues. The CDR3, as DNA: TGTGCCGGTGACAGGGGCGGGACTGAAGCTTTCTTT. Amino acid sequence: CAGDRGGTEAFF.

The V call is TRBV6-5, the J call TRBJ2-3, with D unresolved. The CDR3 extends over 16 amino acids. V was pared by 0 bases and J by 0 bases, with 10 bases between. Germline V gene lookup returns CDR1 MNHEY and CDR2 SVGAGI. The CDR3 reads CASSYSAGASTDTQYF. The CDR3 coding sequence is TGTGCCAGCAGTTACTCGGCTGGAGCTAGCACAGATACGCAGTATTTT.

The chain couples TRBV29-1 to TRBJ1-2; D remains unclear. Germline CDR1 reads SQVTM; CDR2 reads ANQGSEA. The CDR3 consists of 11 residues. Deletions cut 0 bases from V and 7 bases from J, with 6 bases between. The CDR3 nucleotides read TGCAGCGTTGAAGATCTAGCTGGCTACACCTTC. Its translation is CSVEDLAGYTF.

V gene TRBV6-5 combines with J gene TRBJ2-7; a weak D match, TRBD2 (5 bases). Trimming stripped 8 bases from V and 3 bases from J, with 8 bases between. Germline V CDR1 and CDR2: MNHEY, SVGAGI. The CDR3 extends over 11 amino acids. The CDR3 region is CASGEGYEQYF. Here the CDR3 DNA reads TGTGCCAGCGGCGAGGGCTACGAGCAGTACTTC.

The chain couples TRBV4-1 to TRBJ1-2; unclear D gene. The ends were cut back, 2 bases at V and 5 bases at J, with 15 bases in the middle. Germline CDR1 MGHRA, CDR2 YSYEKL. The length of the CDR3 is 15 residues. CDR3 DNA: TGCGCCAGCAGCCAACCCCTAGCGGGATCTTATGGCTACACCTTC. It encodes CASSQPLAGSYGYTF.

The rearrangement links TRBV25-1 to TRBJ2-7; D might be TRBD2 (5 bases). There are 17 residues in the CDR3. Trimming pared 1 base from V and 3 bases from J, leaving 19 bases between. Germline CDR1 is MGHDK and CDR2 is SYGVNS. The CDR3 sequence is CASSEFTGGPAGYEQYF. Written as DNA, the CDR3 is TGTGCCAGCAGTGAATTCACCGGAGGTCCGGCGGGCTACGAGCAGTACTTC.

The chain links TRBV10-2 to TRBJ2-7; TRBD2 might be the D (6 bases). CDR3 length: 12 residues. Trimming removed 8 bases at V and 0 bases at J, with 8 bases between. CDR1 is WSHSY and CDR2 is SAAADI in the germline V gene. In DNA, the CDR3 is TGCGCCAGCGGGCGGGGCTCCTACGAGCAGTACTTC. This encodes CASGRGSYEQYF.

The gene calls are TRBV30 and TRBJ1-1, with 7 bases lining up with TRBD1. V shed 2 bases and J 8 bases; nucleotides not matched to a gene: 5. The CDR3 is 12 residues long. Germline-derived CDR1 and CDR2 are GTSNPN and SVGIG (reference sequence). The CDR3 reads CAWSTGAWEAFF. The CDR3 region has the DNA TGTGCCTGGAGTACAGGGGCATGGGAAGCTTTCTTT.